This T cell receptor beta chain originates from a study of CD8+ T cells in alopecia areata. Study background: Tofacitinib administration to treated patients was oral, at 5 to 10 mg twice daily. Among treated patients, severity was scored by affected scalp area percentage.

Sample treatment: oral pan-JAK inhibitor, 5-10 mg twice daily. In each case, RNA was isolated and then reverse transcribed into cDNA as the sequencing template. TCRdb's copy holds only in-frame clones and misses some; the assay was immunoSEQ multiplex PCR. The table shows roughly 99,000 clones, with 80% to 85% occurring only once. Concerning this clone: Its antigen is undetermined.

Study results and limitations: Patients shared TCRs less clearly than mice did, possibly for HLA-related reasons.

The V end lost 5 bases, the J end lost 0 bases, and 5 bases lay between the germline ends. This CDR3 has 14 residues. Germline V lookup: CDR1 LNHDA, CDR2 SQIVND (reference sequence). The input for sequencing was CD8+ T cells sorted from blood, taken at week 24, from a patient treated with tofacitinib. The source is a human donor with alopecia areata. The chain employs TRBV19 and TRBJ2-6; the D is unclear. The CDR3 protein is CASSEPSGANVLTF. In nucleotides, the CDR3 is TGTGCCAGTAGTGAACCCTCTGGGGCCAACGTCCTGACTTTC.